This TCR beta chain was retrieved from a study of T cells after yellow fever vaccination. A 5'RACE template-switching step, the method used to make TCR cDNA, added a universal primer site and UMIs. TCRdb reprocessed the 5' RACE reads with MiXCR, giving one entry per CDR3 protein. Of some 250,000 distinct CDR3 sequences in the sample, 6.9% were seen once. Per the germline V gene, CDR1 is MDHEN and CDR2 is SYDVKM. Losses at the gene ends were 5 bases for V and 11 bases for J; bases not matched to a gene: 7. The CDR3 runs to 14 residues. This chain joins TRBV28 and TRBJ2-1; 12 nucleotides match TRBD2. The source of this sequence is a man under 40 who received the YFV17D yellow fever vaccine. Sample: CD4+ T cells sorted from PBMCs, taken 15 days after the yellow fever booster vaccination. Here the CDR3 reads CASSPTSGRNQQFF. The CDR3 bases are TGTGCCAGCAGTCCTACTAGCGGGAGGAATCAGCAGTTCTTC.